This T cell receptor beta chain was found in a study of response to subunit inactivated influenza vaccine. Study outcomes and limitations: Each seasonal flu vaccination may recruit only limited new T cells, authors suggested.

This clonotype was seen only a few times. No antigen is known for it. TCRdb analysed the RT-PCR reads with MiXCR anew, one entry per CDR3 protein. The table has 500,000 to 750,000 distinct CDR3 sequences, approximately 14% seen once. Sequenced here: PBMCs from blood, sampled 11 to 12 days after vaccination. This TCR came from a man over 45 who received an inactivated influenza vaccine.

The CDR3: CASSSLGGANVLTF. The CDR3 DNA follows: TGTGCCAGCAGTTCCCTGGGGGGGGCCAACGTCCTGACTTTC. This chain joins TRBV6-5 and TRBJ2-6, with D unclear. The V gene's germline CDR1 is MNHEY and CDR2 SVGAGI. The CDR3 totals 14 residues. Trimming pared 4 bases from V and 4 bases from J, leaving 8 bases between.